These 20 T cell receptor beta chains came from one sample sequenced in a study of cytotoxic CD8 clonotypes in ibrutinib-treated CLL (dated by TCRdb to about 2021). Per the publication, the time point label means: around 2 years on ibrutinib. Library generation was performed with the immunoSEQ multiplex PCR assay. TCRdb's version of the immuneACCESS table is confined to in-frame rearrangements and falls short of the full clone set. An unresolved V gene accounts for under half of the shortfall where checked; the remainder is of unknown origin. Recorded for this sample are roughly 180,000 clones; 72% of them occurred a single time. Clones ranked in the top ten supply about an eighth of the sample. Sequencing used PBMCs, obtained after 24 months of ibrutinib treatment. The source of these receptors is a human donor with chronic lymphocytic leukemia.

The chain carries TRBV5-1 and TRBJ2-3, with D possibly being TRBD1 (5 bases). The CDR3 totals 15 residues. The germline V gene has CDR1 SGHRS and CDR2 YFSETQ. V gave up 4 bases and J gave up 3 bases, with 15 bases separating them. For the CDR3, the DNA is TGCGCCAGCAGCCCAGACAGATTTAGAACAGATACGCAGTATTTT. Amino acid sequence: CASSPDRFRTDTQYF.

This chain connects TRBV11-3 to TRBJ2-1; D possibly uses TRBD1 or TRBD2 (5 bases each). CDR3 length equals 14 residues. Germline V gene lookup returns CDR1 SGHNT and CDR2 YENEEA. The germline V and J ends were trimmed by 5 bases and 3 bases, with 11 bases remaining between them. In nucleotides, the CDR3 is TGTGCCAGCAGCCACCGGGACGGCTACAATGAGCAGTTCTTC. It encodes CASSHRDGYNEQFF.

The chain combines TRBV10-3 with TRBJ1-2; D is unresolved. The CDR3 contains 13 residues. V gave up 5 bases and J gave up 5 bases, with 12 bases separating them. Germline-derived CDR1 and CDR2 are ENHRY and SYGVKD. This CDR3 is CAISPGRSYGYTF. CDR3 nucleotides: TGTGCCATCAGTCCGGGCCGATCGTATGGCTACACCTTC.

This clone was seen only a few times. CDR3 nucleotides: TGCGCCAGCAGCTTAGACGGACAGGGCGATCAGCCCCAGCATTTT. Residues: CASSLDGQGDQPQHF. V and J are TRBV5-1 and TRBJ1-5; TRBD1 aligns across 8 bases. The V gene end was trimmed by 2 bases and the J gene end by 5 bases; junction bases not matched to a gene: 6. Germline V gives CDR1 SGHRS, CDR2 YFSETQ. The CDR3 extends over 15 amino acids.

The rearrangement links TRBV28 to TRBJ1-5; TRBD1 is a possible D gene (6 bases). This CDR3 has 14 residues. Germline loops: CDR1 MDHEN, CDR2 SYDVKM. The germline V and J ends were trimmed by 6 bases and 5 bases, with 14 bases remaining between them. CDR3 sequence: CASRLLQGHQPQHF. Written as DNA, the CDR3 is TGTGCCAGCAGATTACTACAGGGCCATCAGCCCCAGCATTTT.

The gene calls are TRBV5-1 and TRBJ2-5, with 7 bases matching TRBD2. The CDR3 sequence is 14 residues long. The V and J ends lost 3 bases and 4 bases, in that order; junction bases with no gene match: 6. Germline V gives CDR1 SGHRS, CDR2 YFSETQ. DNA of the CDR3: TGCGCCAGCAGCTGGCTAGCGGTTTCAGAGACCCAGTACTTC. It is translated as CASSWLAVSETQYF.

This clone was seen a few times. This chain uses TRBV18 with TRBJ2-2; 11 bases agree with TRBD1. The CDR3 runs to 16 residues. Germline values: CDR1 KGHSH, CDR2 LQKENI. V dropped 4 bases and J dropped 0; count of bases not matched to a gene: 1. The chain's CDR3 is CASSRGQGANTGELFF. CDR3 bases: TGTGCCAGCTCACGGGGACAGGGGGCGAACACCGGGGAGCTGTTTTTT.

V gene TRBV4-1 combines with J gene TRBJ1-1, with a weak D call TRBD1 (5 bases). The ends were cut back, 0 bases at V and 1 base at J, with 18 bases in the middle. CDR1 MGHRA and CDR2 YSYEKL come from the germline V gene. This CDR3 comprises 18 residues. CDR3 sequence: CASSQDSGTSMANTEAFF. The CDR3 coding sequence is TGCGCCAGCAGCCAAGACTCCGGGACCTCCATGGCGAACACTGAAGCTTTCTTT.

The chain employs TRBV14 and TRBJ2-1; D possibly uses TRBD1 or TRBD2 (6 bases each). There are 12 residues in the CDR3. With 3 bases removed from V and 8 bases from J, the gap between germline ends came to 8 bases. Germline CDR1 is SGHDN and CDR2 is FVKESK. The CDR3 DNA reads as TGTGCCAGCAGCCACGGGGGCGATGAGCAGTTCTTC. Translating it yields CASSHGGDEQFF.

The genes are TRBV28 and TRBJ2-7; TRBD2 matches 14 bases. The germline CDR1 and CDR2 sequences are MDHEN and SYDVKM. This CDR3 region has 13 residues. V was clipped by 10 bases and J by 8 bases; unmatched bases: 7. CDR3 region: CATAGTSGSKQYF. The CDR3 nucleotides are TGTGCCACCGCCGGGACTAGCGGGAGTAAGCAGTACTTC. The entire variable domain, with the rest obtained from reference TRBV28 and TRBJ2-7, is as follows: DVKVTQSSRYLVKRTGEKVFLECVQDMDHENMFWYRQDPGLGLRLIYFSYDVKMKEKGDIPEGYSVSREKKERFSLILESASTNQTSMYLCATAGTSGSKQYFGPGTRLTVT.

In this sample, this clone turned up once. The chain recombines TRBV4-2 with TRBJ2-7; 8 nucleotides match TRBD1. Per the germline V gene, CDR1 is LGHNA and CDR2 is YNFKEQ. CDR3 length: 17 residues. The ends lost 3 bases at V and 0 bases at J; junction bases unmatched: 10. CDR3 nucleotides: TGTGCCAGCAGCCATGTTTGGGGACAGGAGAGCTCCTACGAGCAGTACTTC. Amino acid sequence: CASSHVWGQESSYEQYF.

The V gene is TRBV2, the J gene TRBJ1-5; tentative D call: TRBD1 (5 bases). The CDR3 consists of 13 residues. Trimming shortened V by 4 bases and J by 4 bases, and 8 bases separated the two germline ends. Germline CDR1 is SNHLY and CDR2 is FYNNEI. CDR3 loop: CASSGQGNQPQHF. Here the CDR3 DNA reads TGTGCCAGCAGTGGGCAGGGAAATCAGCCCCAGCATTTT.

The chain combines TRBV29-1 with TRBJ2-3, with TRBD2 identical over 12 bases. Germline V gene lookup returns CDR1 SQVTM and CDR2 ANQGSEA. The CDR3 is 18 residues long. V was clipped by 4 bases and J by 2 bases; unmatched bases: 13. CDR3 amino acids: CSVVPLGLAGQYTDTQYF. The CDR3 region has the DNA TGCAGCGTTGTCCCTCTCGGACTAGCGGGACAATACACAGATACGCAGTATTTT.

This clone was observed a single time. This chain uses TRBV2 with TRBJ2-1, with TRBD2 matching over 10 bases. Germline V gene sequence: CDR1 SNHLY, CDR2 FYNNEI. CDR3 size: 14 residues. With V trimmed by 4 bases and J by 6 bases, 3 bases remained unmatched. The CDR3 loop reads CASSASGSFNEQFF. In DNA, the CDR3 is TGTGCCAGCAGTGCTAGCGGGAGTTTCAATGAGCAGTTCTTC.

Here the CDR3 reads CASSLRLADTYEQYF. CDR3 DNA sequence: TGTGCCAGCAGCTTACGACTAGCGGATACCTACGAGCAGTACTTC. This sequence joins TRBV7-9 and TRBJ2-7; 9 bases match TRBD2. This CDR3 spans 15 amino acids. With 2 bases clipped from V and 2 bases from J, the junction kept 4 bases outside the gene matches. Germline V gene data show CDR1 as SEHNR and CDR2 as FQNEAQ (reference sequence).

The genes are TRBV4-3 and TRBJ2-3; D is undetermined. CDR1 and CDR2 (germline): LGHNA, YSLEER. This CDR3 spans 16 amino acids. V dropped 0 bases and J dropped 1 base, with 11 bases sitting between them. This CDR3 reads CASSQDTGVRTDTQYF. CDR3 sequence (DNA): TGCGCCAGCAGCCAAGACACTGGGGTCCGCACAGATACGCAGTATTTT.

The chain carries TRBV7-2 and TRBJ1-2; D unclear. This CDR3 spans 14 amino acids. V lost 1 base to trimming and J lost 4 bases, with 10 bases between them. Germline V gene data show CDR1 as SGHTA and CDR2 as FQGNSA. Here the CDR3 DNA reads TGTGCCAGCAGCTTAGGGGTCGGAGGCTATGGCTACACCTTC. Translation gives CASSLGVGGYGYTF.

This chain joins TRBV9 and TRBJ2-3; the match to TRBD1 covers 10 bases. Germline V CDR1 and CDR2: SGDLS, YYNGEE. V lost 7 bases to trimming and J lost 2 bases; unmatched junction nucleotides: 4. CDR3 length equals 14 residues. The DNA for the CDR3 is TGTGCCAGCGGGACAGGGGAGTACACAGATACGCAGTATTTT. It yields the protein CASGTGEYTDTQYF.

As for this clone: The identical CDR3 is also encoded by other nucleotide sequences in the sample. The chain has TRBV20-1 and TRBJ1-1; D is unclear. Per germline, CDR1 DFQATT and CDR2 SNEGSKA (reference sequence). Trimming left V 6 bases short and J 1 base short, with 6 bases between. This CDR3 has 11 residues. CDR3 DNA sequence: TGCAGTGCCAGGCGGAACACTGAAGCTTTCTTT. It translates to CSARRNTEAFF.

The CDR3 DNA sequence: TGTGCCAGCTCACCATCTTCAGGGGGCCTCACTGAAGCTTTCTTT. Its translation is CASSPSSGGLTEAFF. V and J are TRBV18 and TRBJ1-1; 8 bases are a match to TRBD1. The V gene's germline CDR1 is KGHSH and CDR2 LQKENI. This CDR3 spans 15 amino acids. The ends lost 2 bases at V and 4 bases at J; junction bases unmatched: 6.